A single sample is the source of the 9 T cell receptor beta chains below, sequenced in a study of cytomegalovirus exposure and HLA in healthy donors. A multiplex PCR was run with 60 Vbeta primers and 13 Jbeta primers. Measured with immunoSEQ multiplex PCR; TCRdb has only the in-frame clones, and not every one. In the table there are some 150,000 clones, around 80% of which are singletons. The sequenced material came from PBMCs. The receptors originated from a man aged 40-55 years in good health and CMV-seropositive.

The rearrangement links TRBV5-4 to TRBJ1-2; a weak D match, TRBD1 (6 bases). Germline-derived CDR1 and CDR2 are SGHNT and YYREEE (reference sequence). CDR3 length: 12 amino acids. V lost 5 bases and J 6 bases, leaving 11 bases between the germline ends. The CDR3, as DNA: TGTGCCAGCAGGGATACAGGGCATGGCTACACCTTC. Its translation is CASRDTGHGYTF.

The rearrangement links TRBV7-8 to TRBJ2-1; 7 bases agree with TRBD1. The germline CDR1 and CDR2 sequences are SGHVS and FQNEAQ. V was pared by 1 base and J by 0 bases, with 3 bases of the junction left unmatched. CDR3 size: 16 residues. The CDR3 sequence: CASSLDRQGSYNEQFF. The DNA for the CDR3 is TGTGCCAGCAGCTTAGATAGACAGGGCTCCTACAATGAGCAGTTCTTC. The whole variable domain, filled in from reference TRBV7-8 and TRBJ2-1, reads GAGVSQSPRYKVAKRGQDVALRCDPISGHVSLFWYQQALGQGPEFLTYFQNEAQLDKSGLPSDRFFAERPEGSVSTLKIQRTQQEDSAVYLCASSLDRQGSYNEQFFGPGTRLTVL.

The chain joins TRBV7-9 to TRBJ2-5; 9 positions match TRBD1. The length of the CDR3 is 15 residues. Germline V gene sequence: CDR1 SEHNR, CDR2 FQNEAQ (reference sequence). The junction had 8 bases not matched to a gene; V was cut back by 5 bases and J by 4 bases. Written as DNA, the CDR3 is TGTGCCAGCAGCCAACCCGGGACAGGGAGAGAGACCCAGTACTTC. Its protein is CASSQPGTGRETQYF.

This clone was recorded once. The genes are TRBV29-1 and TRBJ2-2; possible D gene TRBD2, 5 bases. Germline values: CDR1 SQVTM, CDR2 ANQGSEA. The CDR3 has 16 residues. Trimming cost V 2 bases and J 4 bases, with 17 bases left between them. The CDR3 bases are TGCAGCGTTGAAAGAGGGCTACTAGACGGCACCGGGGAGCTGTTTTTT. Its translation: CSVERGLLDGTGELFF.

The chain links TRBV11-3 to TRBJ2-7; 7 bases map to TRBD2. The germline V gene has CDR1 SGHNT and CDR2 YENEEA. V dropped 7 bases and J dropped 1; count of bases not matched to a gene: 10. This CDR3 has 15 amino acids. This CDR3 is CASTLRGGASYEQYF. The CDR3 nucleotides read TGTGCCAGCACCCTCCGGGGAGGGGCTTCCTACGAGCAGTACTTC. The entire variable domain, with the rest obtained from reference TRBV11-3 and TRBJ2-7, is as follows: EAGVVQSPRYKIIEKKQPVAFWCNPISGHNTLYWYLQNLGQGPELLIRYENEEAVDDSQLPKDRFSAERLKGVDSTLKIQPAELGDSAVYLCASTLRGGASYEQYFGPGTRLTVT.

DNA of the CDR3: TGTGCCAGCAGCCGTACACTTGGGGGGGCCCAGGAGACCCAGTACTTC. Its translation is CASSRTLGGAQETQYF. This chain uses TRBV5-6 with TRBJ2-5, with D perhaps TRBD2 (7 bases). In germline, CDR1 is SGHDT, CDR2 YYEEEE. The CDR3 is made up of 16 amino acids. Trimming cost V 4 bases and J 5 bases, with 21 bases left between them.

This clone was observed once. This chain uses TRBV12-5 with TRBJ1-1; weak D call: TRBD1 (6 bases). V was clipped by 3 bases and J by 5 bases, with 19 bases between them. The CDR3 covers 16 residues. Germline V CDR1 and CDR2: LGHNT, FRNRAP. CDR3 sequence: CASGLGQVIRGTEAFF. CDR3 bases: TGTGCTAGTGGTTTAGGTCAAGTAATAAGGGGGACTGAAGCTTTCTTT.

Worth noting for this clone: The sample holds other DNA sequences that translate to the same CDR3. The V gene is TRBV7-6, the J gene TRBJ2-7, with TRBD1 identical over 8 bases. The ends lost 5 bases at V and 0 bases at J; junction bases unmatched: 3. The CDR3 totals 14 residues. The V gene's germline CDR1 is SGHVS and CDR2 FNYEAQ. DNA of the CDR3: TGTGCCAGCAGCCCCACAGGGGGCTCCTACGAGCAGTACTTC. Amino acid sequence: CASSPTGGSYEQYF.

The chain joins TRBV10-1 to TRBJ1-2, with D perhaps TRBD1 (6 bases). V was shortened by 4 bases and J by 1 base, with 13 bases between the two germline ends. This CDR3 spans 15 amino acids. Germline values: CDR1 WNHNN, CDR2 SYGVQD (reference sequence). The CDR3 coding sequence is TGCGCCAGCAGTGCGGTTTCGGACAGTAACTATGGCTACACCTTC. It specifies CASSAVSDSNYGYTF.